The rows below give T cell receptor beta chains drawn from one sample of a study of cytomegalovirus exposure and HLA in healthy donors. The repertoire was sequenced with immunoSEQ multiplex PCR; TCRdb's copy has only in-frame clones and lacks some. The table lists 150,000 to 200,000 clones, roughly four fifths of them singletons. The sample comprised PBMCs. All receptors come from a woman aged 25 to 45 in good health and CMV-seropositive. Each CDR3 is given without its conserved first and last residue. A D gene is named only where the DNA matches it firmly. The size entry is marked missing in some rows and otherwise reads once, few, many or a size class.

v_gene: TRBV29-1; abundance: -; j_gene: TRBJ2-3; d_gene: -; CDR3aa: SVVPLTGTIGSTDTQY
v_gene: TRBV6-1; abundance: -; j_gene: TRBJ2-3; d_gene: TRBD2; CDR3aa: ASSEVSLAGGPDTQY
v_gene: TRBV28; abundance: -; j_gene: TRBJ2-4; d_gene: -; CDR3aa: ASSLFPGGLAKNIQY
v_gene: TRBV9; abundance: -; j_gene: TRBJ2-4; d_gene: TRBD1; CDR3aa: ASSEDRGVGNIQY
v_gene: TRBV7-6; abundance: few; j_gene: TRBJ2-2; d_gene: -; CDR3aa: ASSYRDGDTGELF
v_gene: TRBV5-5; abundance: -; j_gene: TRBJ1-1; d_gene: TRBD1; CDR3aa: ASRLDRVTEAF
v_gene: TRBV6-5; abundance: once; j_gene: TRBJ1-5; d_gene: TRBD1; CDR3aa: ASSYRTGGQPQH
v_gene: TRBV5-1; abundance: -; j_gene: TRBJ2-3; d_gene: TRBD2; CDR3aa: ASSPEREQADTQY
v_gene: TRBV30; abundance: -; j_gene: TRBJ1-2; d_gene: -; CDR3aa: AWSPTGNYGYT
v_gene: TRBV29-1; abundance: once; j_gene: TRBJ1-1; d_gene: -; CDR3aa: SVRPGSLNTEAF
v_gene: TRBV15; abundance: -; j_gene: TRBJ1-1; d_gene: -; CDR3aa: ATRHLLLRQTEAF
v_gene: TRBV9; abundance: -; j_gene: TRBJ2-3; d_gene: TRBD1; CDR3aa: ASEGRGQGADTQY
v_gene: TRBV28; abundance: -; j_gene: TRBJ2-7; d_gene: TRBD1; CDR3aa: ASSFVTGQGPGEQY
v_gene: TRBV6-5; abundance: -; j_gene: TRBJ2-7; d_gene: -; CDR3aa: ATKKQGLDEQY
v_gene: TRBV5-8; abundance: -; j_gene: TRBJ2-2; d_gene: -; CDR3aa: ASSLRQLNTGELF
v_gene: TRBV4-1; abundance: -; j_gene: TRBJ1-1; d_gene: -; CDR3aa: ASSQDPQGLLTEAF
v_gene: TRBV7-2; abundance: -; j_gene: TRBJ2-1; d_gene: TRBD2; CDR3aa: ASSLSGGPSYNEQF
v_gene: TRBV12-5; abundance: few; j_gene: TRBJ1-2; d_gene: TRBD1; CDR3aa: ASGLLTGGDYGYT
v_gene: TRBV5-4; abundance: -; j_gene: TRBJ2-7; d_gene: TRBD1; CDR3aa: ASRDRGQPYEQY
v_gene: TRBV20-1; abundance: -; j_gene: TRBJ1-1; d_gene: TRBD1; CDR3aa: SASRGPEAF
v_gene: TRBV5-1; abundance: -; j_gene: TRBJ2-1; d_gene: -; CDR3aa: ASSLGPEQF
v_gene: TRBV5-1; abundance: once; j_gene: TRBJ2-3; d_gene: TRBD1; CDR3aa: ASTTGQGGGNTQY
v_gene: TRBV5-1; abundance: -; j_gene: TRBJ2-5; d_gene: -; CDR3aa: ASSSQGGHQETQY
v_gene: TRBV5-4; abundance: -; j_gene: TRBJ2-1; d_gene: -; CDR3aa: ASSLSSVHNEQF
v_gene: TRBV4-3; abundance: -; j_gene: TRBJ1-2; d_gene: TRBD1; CDR3aa: ASSPLGQGNYGYT
v_gene: TRBV30; abundance: -; j_gene: TRBJ2-7; d_gene: -; CDR3aa: AWRRADRYGQY
v_gene: TRBV2; abundance: -; j_gene: TRBJ2-7; d_gene: TRBD1; CDR3aa: ASSETGPYEQY
v_gene: TRBV5-1; abundance: -; j_gene: TRBJ2-7; d_gene: TRBD1; CDR3aa: ASSIMGTGSYEQY
v_gene: TRBV6-1; abundance: -; j_gene: TRBJ1-1; d_gene: TRBD1; CDR3aa: ASSLLDRVAEAF
v_gene: TRBV18; abundance: once; j_gene: TRBJ2-7; d_gene: -; CDR3aa: ASSPLARDYEQY
v_gene: TRBV2; abundance: -; j_gene: TRBJ1-5; d_gene: -; CDR3aa: ASTRQYNQPQH
v_gene: TRBV9; abundance: -; j_gene: TRBJ1-5; d_gene: -; CDR3aa: ASSVGGRIDQPQH
v_gene: TRBV25-1; abundance: -; j_gene: TRBJ2-6; d_gene: TRBD2; CDR3aa: ASSEYGGGSGANVLT
v_gene: TRBV12-5; abundance: -; j_gene: TRBJ2-3; d_gene: -; CDR3aa: ASGPAGTDTQY
v_gene: TRBV5-6; abundance: -; j_gene: TRBJ1-2; d_gene: TRBD1; CDR3aa: ASSLSQGVGYT
v_gene: TRBV7-8; abundance: once; j_gene: TRBJ2-7; d_gene: -; CDR3aa: ASSQPGLVTGFFEQY
v_gene: TRBV7-7; abundance: -; j_gene: TRBJ2-7; d_gene: TRBD2; CDR3aa: ASSEGLAGAAEQY